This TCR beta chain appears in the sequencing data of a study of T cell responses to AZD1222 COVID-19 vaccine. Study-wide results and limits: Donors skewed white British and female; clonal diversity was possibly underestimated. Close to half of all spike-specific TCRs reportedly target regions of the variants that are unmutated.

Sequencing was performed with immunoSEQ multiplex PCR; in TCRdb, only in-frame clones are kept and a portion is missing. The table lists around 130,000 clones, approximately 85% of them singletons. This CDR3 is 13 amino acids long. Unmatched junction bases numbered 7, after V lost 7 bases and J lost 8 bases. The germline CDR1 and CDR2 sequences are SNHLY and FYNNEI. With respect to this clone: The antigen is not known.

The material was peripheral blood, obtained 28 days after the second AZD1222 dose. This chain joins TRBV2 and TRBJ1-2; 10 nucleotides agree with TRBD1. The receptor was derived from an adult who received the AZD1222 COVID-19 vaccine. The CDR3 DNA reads TGTGCCAGCACCCAGGACAGGGGGGAAGGCTACACCTTC. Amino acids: CASTQDRGEGYTF. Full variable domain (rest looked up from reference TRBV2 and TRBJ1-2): EPEVTQTPSHQVTQMGQEVILRCVPISNHLYFYWYRQILGQKVEFLVSFYNNEISEKSEIFDDQFSVERPDGSNFTLKIRSTKLEDSAMYFCASTQDRGEGYTFGSGTRLTVV.